Listed below are T cell receptor beta chains from one sample, sequenced in a study of blood T cell repertoires in COVID-19. Repertoires were generated with immunoSEQ multiplex PCR, while TCRdb's copy carries only in-frame clones and drops some. The sample includes under 550,000 clones, roughly 90% seen only once; the top ten take 0.8% to 0.9%. Sequencing was performed on peripheral blood. All receptors come from a man aged 18 to 35 with COVID-19, enrolled during active disease. Each CDR3 is given with its conserved first and last residue. D genes are given only for firm matches. Where a row states a size, it is once, few, many or the class of an expanded clone; other rows omit it.

V,size,D,J,DNA,CDR3
TRBV27,-,-,TRBJ1-1,TGTGCCAGCAGGCCAGCCGGGGTCCACACTGAAGCTTTCTTT,CASRPAGVHTEAFF
TRBV2,-,TRBD1,TRBJ1-4,TGTGCCAGCGACAGGGGTCTCCCCGGGGAAAAACTGTTTTTT,CASDRGLPGEKLFF
TRBV11-2,few,-,TRBJ1-3,TGTGCCAGCAGCCCAGCTGGAAACACCATATATTTT,CASSPAGNTIYF
TRBV5-6,-,TRBD1,TRBJ1-4,TGTGCCAGCAGCATCGGGACAGGATTTGAAAAACTGTTTTTT,CASSIGTGFEKLFF
TRBV4-2,-,TRBD2,TRBJ2-1,TGTGCCAGCAGCCAAGACGGGACTAGCGGGGGGGCCAATGAGCAGTTCTTC,CASSQDGTSGGANEQFF
TRBV18,-,-,TRBJ2-1,TGTGCCAGCTCCCGGTCGGGTCGATACAATGAGCAGTTCTTC,CASSRSGRYNEQFF
TRBV7-9,-,-,TRBJ1-4,TGTGCCAGCAGCTTAATGGGCAGGGGAAAAACTAATGAAAAACTGTTTTTT,CASSLMGRGKTNEKLFF
TRBV2,-,TRBD2,TRBJ2-1,TGTGCCAGCAGTGAAGGTGGCGGGAGGGCCTACAATGAGCAGTTCTTC,CASSEGGGRAYNEQFF
TRBV2,-,-,TRBJ2-2,TGTGCCAGCAGTCCTACGGGCACCGGGGAGCTGTTTTTT,CASSPTGTGELFF
TRBV6-4,-,TRBD2,TRBJ2-1,TGTGCCAGCAGTGTACTAGCGGGGGGACAGGAGTATGAGCAGTTCTTC,CASSVLAGGQEYEQFF
TRBV6-5,-,-,TRBJ1-6,TGTGCCAGCAGATCCGATTACGGCGGTAATTCACCCCTCCACTTT,CASRSDYGGNSPLHF
TRBV7-2,-,-,TRBJ2-3,TGTGCCAGCAGCTCCCTATCTTTTGTCGAAGATACGCAGTATTTT,CASSSLSFVEDTQYF
TRBV5-1,-,-,TRBJ2-2,TGCGCCAGCACCCTCCAAAGAGCGAACACCGGGGAGCTGTTTTTT,CASTLQRANTGELFF
TRBV7-9,-,TRBD1,TRBJ1-1,TGTGCCAGCAGCGTCCGGACAGGAATGAACACTGAAGCTTTCTTT,CASSVRTGMNTEAFF
TRBV7-6,many,TRBD1,TRBJ1-4,TGTGCCAGCAGCCTCGGGACAGCAAATGAAAAACTGTTTTTT,CASSLGTANEKLFF
TRBV27,-,TRBD1,TRBJ1-5,TGTGCCAGCAGTCCAGGGGGAAGGCAGCCCCAGCATTTT,CASSPGGRQPQHF
TRBV10-3,-,-,TRBJ2-7,TGTGCCATCAGTGAGTCGACAGTATACGAGCAGTACTTC,CAISESTVYEQYF
TRBV7-9,-,TRBD1,TRBJ2-2,TGTGCCAGCAGCGTTAGCGGACAGGGGAGGACCGGGGAGCTGTTTTTT,CASSVSGQGRTGELFF
TRBV10-3,few,-,TRBJ2-1,TGTGCCATCAGTCAGGGGAATGAGCAGTTCTTC,CAISQGNEQFF
TRBV2,-,-,TRBJ1-3,TGTGCCAGCAGTGTTCTTGGAAACACCATATATTTT,CASSVLGNTIYF
TRBV18,-,-,TRBJ1-2,TGTGCCAGCTCCTCTCGGGACACCAACTATGGCTACACCTTC,CASSSRDTNYGYTF
TRBV6-5,-,-,TRBJ2-7,TGTGCCAGCAGCTCGATGGCCGCCTCCTACGAGCAGTACTTC,CASSSMAASYEQYF
TRBV19,-,TRBD1,TRBJ1-6,TGTGCCAGTAGTATCACAGGGGAAGATTCACCCCTCCACTTT,CASSITGEDSPLHF
TRBV29-1,-,-,TRBJ2-7,TGCAGCGCCAGGGGCAGCACCTACGAGCAGTACTTC,CSARGSTYEQYF
TRBV4-2,-,-,TRBJ2-1,TGTGCCAGCAGCCAAGTGTATGGTCACCTGAGTGAGCAGTTCTTC,CASSQVYGHLSEQFF
TRBV7-2,-,TRBD1,TRBJ1-1,TGTGCCAGCAGCCCGAGGACAGGGATAAACACTGAAGCTTTCTTT,CASSPRTGINTEAFF
TRBV11-2,-,-,TRBJ1-3,TGTGCCAGCAGCTTCGGGGACACCATATATTTT,CASSFGDTIYF
TRBV2,-,-,TRBJ2-1,TGTGCCAGCAGGTCAAATCTAGGGGTTGAGCAGTTCTTC,CASRSNLGVEQFF
TRBV11-2,-,TRBD1,TRBJ1-2,TGTGCCAGCAGCACGTCTCCACAGGGGAGGTATGGCTACACCTTC,CASSTSPQGRYGYTF